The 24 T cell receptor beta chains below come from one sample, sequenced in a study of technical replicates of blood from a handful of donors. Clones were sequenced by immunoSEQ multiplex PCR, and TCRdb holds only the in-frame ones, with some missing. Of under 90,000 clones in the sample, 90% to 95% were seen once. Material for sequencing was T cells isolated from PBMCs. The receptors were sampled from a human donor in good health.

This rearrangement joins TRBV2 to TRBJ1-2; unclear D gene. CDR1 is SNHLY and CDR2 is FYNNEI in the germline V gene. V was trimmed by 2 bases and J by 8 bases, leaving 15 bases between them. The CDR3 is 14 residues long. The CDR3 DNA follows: TGTGCCAGCAGTGAACGGGTAACGGAGGGAGGCTACACCTTC. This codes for CASSERVTEGGYTF.

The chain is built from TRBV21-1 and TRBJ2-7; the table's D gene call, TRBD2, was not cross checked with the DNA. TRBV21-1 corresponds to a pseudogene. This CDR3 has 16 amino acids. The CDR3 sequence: CASSNRESNHSYEQYF. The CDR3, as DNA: TGTGCCAGCAGCAATCGGGAATCTAACCACTCCTACGAGCAGTACTTC.

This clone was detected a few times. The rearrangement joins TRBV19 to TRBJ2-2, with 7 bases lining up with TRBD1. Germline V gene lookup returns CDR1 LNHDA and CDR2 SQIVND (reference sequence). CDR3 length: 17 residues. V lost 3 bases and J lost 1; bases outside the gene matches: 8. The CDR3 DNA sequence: TGTGCCAGTAGTATTGGGCGAGGGGGCTTGAACACCGGGGAGCTGTTTTTT. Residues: CASSIGRGGLNTGELFF.

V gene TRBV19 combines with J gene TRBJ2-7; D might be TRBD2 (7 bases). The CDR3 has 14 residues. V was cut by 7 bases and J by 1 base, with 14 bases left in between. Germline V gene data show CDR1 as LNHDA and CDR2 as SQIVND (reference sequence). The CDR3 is CASNSAGASYEQYF. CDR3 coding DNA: TGTGCCAGTAATTCGGCGGGGGCGTCCTACGAGCAGTACTTC.

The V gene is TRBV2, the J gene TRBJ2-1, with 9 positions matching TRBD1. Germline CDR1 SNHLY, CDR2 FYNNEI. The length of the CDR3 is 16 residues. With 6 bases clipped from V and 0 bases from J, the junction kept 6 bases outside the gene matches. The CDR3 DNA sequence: TGTGCCAGCAGCCCCGGACAGGGGATCTCCTACAATGAGCAGTTCTTC. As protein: CASSPGQGISYNEQFF.

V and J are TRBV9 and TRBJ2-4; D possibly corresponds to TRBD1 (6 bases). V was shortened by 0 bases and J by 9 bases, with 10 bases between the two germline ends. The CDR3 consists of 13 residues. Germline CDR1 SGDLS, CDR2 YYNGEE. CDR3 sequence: CASSVVQGTIQYF. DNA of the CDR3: TGTGCCAGCAGCGTAGTGCAGGGGACCATTCAGTACTTC.

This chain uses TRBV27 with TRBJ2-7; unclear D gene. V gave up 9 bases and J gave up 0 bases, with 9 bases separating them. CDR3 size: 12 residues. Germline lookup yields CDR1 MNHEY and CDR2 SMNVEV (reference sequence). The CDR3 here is CASTDYSYEQYF. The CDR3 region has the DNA TGTGCCAGTACAGATTACTCCTACGAGCAGTACTTC.

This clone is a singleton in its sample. CDR3 region: CASSLTSVYNEQFF. CDR3 sequence (DNA): TGTGCCAGCAGCTTAACTAGTGTCTACAATGAGCAGTTCTTC. The chain is built from TRBV5-4 and TRBJ2-1; possible D gene TRBD2, 5 bases. This CDR3 comprises 14 residues. Per germline, CDR1 SGHNT and CDR2 YYREEE (reference sequence). The V gene lost 2 bases and the J gene lost 3 bases, with 9 bases spanning the gap.

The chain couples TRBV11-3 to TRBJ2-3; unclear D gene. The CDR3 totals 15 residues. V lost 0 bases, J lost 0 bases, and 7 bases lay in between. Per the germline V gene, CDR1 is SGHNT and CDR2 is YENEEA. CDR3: CASSLDTRSTDTQYF. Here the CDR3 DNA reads TGTGCCAGCAGCTTAGATACCAGAAGCACAGATACGCAGTATTTT.

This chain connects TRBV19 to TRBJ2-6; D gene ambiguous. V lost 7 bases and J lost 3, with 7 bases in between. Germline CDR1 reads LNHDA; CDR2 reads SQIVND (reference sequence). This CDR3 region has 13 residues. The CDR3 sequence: CASNGGGANVLTF. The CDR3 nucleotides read TGTGCCAGTAACGGTGGTGGGGCCAACGTCCTGACTTTC. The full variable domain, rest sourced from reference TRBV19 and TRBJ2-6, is DGGITQSPKYLFRKEGQNVTLSCEQNLNHDAMYWYRQDPGQGLRLIYYSQIVNDFQKGDIAEGYSVSREKKESFPLTVTSAQKNPTAFYLCASNGGGANVLTFGAGSRLTVL.

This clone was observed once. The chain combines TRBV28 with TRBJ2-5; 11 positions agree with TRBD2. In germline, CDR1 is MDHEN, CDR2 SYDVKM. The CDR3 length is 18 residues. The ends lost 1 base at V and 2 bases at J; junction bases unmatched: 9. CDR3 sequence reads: CASSLSPLAGGEQETQYF. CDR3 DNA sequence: TGTGCCAGCAGTTTATCCCCGCTAGCGGGGGGCGAGCAAGAGACCCAGTACTTC. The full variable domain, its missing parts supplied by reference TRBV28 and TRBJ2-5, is DVKVTQSSRYLVKRTGEKVFLECVQDMDHENMFWYRQDPGLGLRLIYFSYDVKMKEKGDIPEGYSVSREKKERFSLILESASTNQTSMYLCASSLSPLAGGEQETQYFGPGTRLLVL.

The CDR3 loop reads CASSYGGSGNTIYF. DNA for the CDR3: TGTGCCAGCAGTTATGGCGGCTCTGGAAACACCATATATTTT. The chain uses TRBV6-6 and TRBJ1-3; D call uncertain. Germline V gene lookup returns CDR1 MNHNY and CDR2 SVGAGI (reference sequence). Trimming shortened V by 3 bases and J by 0 bases, and 6 bases separated the two germline ends. The CDR3 runs 14 residues.

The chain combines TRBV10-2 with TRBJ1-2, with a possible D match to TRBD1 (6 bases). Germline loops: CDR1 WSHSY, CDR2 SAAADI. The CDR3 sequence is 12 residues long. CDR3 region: CAQWAGETGYTF. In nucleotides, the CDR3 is TGCGCGCAGTGGGCAGGGGAGACGGGCTACACCTTC.

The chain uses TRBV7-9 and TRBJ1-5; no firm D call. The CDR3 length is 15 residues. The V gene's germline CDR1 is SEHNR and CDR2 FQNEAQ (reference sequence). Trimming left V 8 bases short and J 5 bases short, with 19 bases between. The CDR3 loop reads CASDRDETVYQPQHF. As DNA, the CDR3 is TGTGCCAGCGACCGGGATGAGACGGTTTATCAGCCCCAGCATTTT.

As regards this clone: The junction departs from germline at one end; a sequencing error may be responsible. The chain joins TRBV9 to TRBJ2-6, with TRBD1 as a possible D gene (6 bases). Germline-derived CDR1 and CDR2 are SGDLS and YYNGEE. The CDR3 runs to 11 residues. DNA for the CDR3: TGTGCCAGCAGCGCGTGGGACATCGCCCCTTTC. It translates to CASSAWDIAPF.

The CDR3 coding sequence is TGCGCCAGCAGCTTGGGAGCTGCTCAAGAGACCCAGTACTTC. It translates to CASSLGAAQETQYF. The J gene is TRBJ2-5, the V gene TRBV5-1; no definite D call. The CDR3 has 14 amino acids. Germline-derived CDR1 and CDR2 are SGHRS and YFSETQ. V gave up 0 bases and J gave up 2 bases, with 8 bases separating them.

The CDR3 spells CASSKQGVNTEAFF. The CDR3 coding sequence is TGTGCCAGTAGCAAACAGGGGGTGAACACTGAAGCTTTCTTT. V usage is TRBV19 and J usage is TRBJ1-1, with 8 bases identical to TRBD1. Germline V lookup: CDR1 LNHDA, CDR2 SQIVND (reference sequence). The CDR3 runs to 14 residues. The J segment lost 0 bases and the V segment lost 6 bases, leaving 3 bases of the junction unmatched.

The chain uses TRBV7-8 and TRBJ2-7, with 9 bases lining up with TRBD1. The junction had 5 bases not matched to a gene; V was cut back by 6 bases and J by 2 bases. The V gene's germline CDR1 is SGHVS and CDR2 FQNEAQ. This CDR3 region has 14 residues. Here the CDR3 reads CASRFTGGPYEQYF. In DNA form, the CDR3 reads TGTGCCAGCAGATTTACAGGGGGCCCCTACGAGCAGTACTTC.

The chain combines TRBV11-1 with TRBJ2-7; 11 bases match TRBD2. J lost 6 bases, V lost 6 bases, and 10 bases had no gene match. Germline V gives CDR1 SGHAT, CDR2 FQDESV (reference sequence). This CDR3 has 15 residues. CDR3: CASSSVLAGVGEQYF. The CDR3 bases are TGTGCCAGCAGTTCCGTACTAGCGGGAGTCGGCGAGCAGTACTTC.

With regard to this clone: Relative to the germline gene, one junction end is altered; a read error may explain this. The CDR3 spells CASSQIGAATDTQYF. The DNA for the CDR3 is TGTGCTAGCAGCCAAATAGGCGCAGCGACAGATACGCAGTATTTT. The chain couples TRBV7-7 to TRBJ2-3; D gene ambiguous. The CDR3 is 15 residues long. CDR1 and CDR2 from the germline V gene are SSHAT and FNYEAQ (reference sequence).

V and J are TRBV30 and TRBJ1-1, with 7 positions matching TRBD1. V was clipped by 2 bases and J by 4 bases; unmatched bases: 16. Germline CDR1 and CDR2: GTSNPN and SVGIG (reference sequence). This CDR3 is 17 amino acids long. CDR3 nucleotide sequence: TGTGCCTGGAGTACTGGACAGGTGGAGCTTTGGGTCACTGAAGCTTTCTTT. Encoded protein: CAWSTGQVELWVTEAFF.

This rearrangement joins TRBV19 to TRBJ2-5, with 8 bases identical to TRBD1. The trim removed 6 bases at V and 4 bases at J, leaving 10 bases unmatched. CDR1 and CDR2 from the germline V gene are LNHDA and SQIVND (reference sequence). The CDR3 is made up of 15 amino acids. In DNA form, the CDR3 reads TGTGCCAGTAGCCAAGGAACAGGGGGTGTAGAGACCCAGTACTTC. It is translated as CASSQGTGGVETQYF.

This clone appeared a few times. The CDR3 here is CASSQAGNTEAFF. The CDR3 bases are TGCGCCAGCAGCCAAGCCGGGAACACTGAAGCTTTCTTT. J is TRBJ1-1 and V is TRBV4-1; D call uncertain. Deletions cut 1 base from V and 1 base from J, with 4 bases between. CDR1 MGHRA and CDR2 YSYEKL come from the germline V gene. The CDR3 has 13 amino acids.

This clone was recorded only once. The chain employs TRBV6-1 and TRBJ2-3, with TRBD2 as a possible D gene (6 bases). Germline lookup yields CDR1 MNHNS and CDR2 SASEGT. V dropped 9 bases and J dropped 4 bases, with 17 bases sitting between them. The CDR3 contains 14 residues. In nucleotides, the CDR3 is TGTGCCAGTTCATCGGCCGGGAGCTCAGATACGCAGTATTTT. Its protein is CASSSAGSSDTQYF.